A selection of T cell receptor beta chains follows, all from one sample in a study of blood T cells in healthy people across ages. Each CDR3 protein gets one entry after TCRdb re-called the 5' RACE reads with MiXCR. Of approximately 1.5 million distinct CDR3 sequences in the sample, about 31% were seen once. The sequencing input was blood. These receptors came from a woman in her twenties or thirties in good health. CDR3s leave out the opening cysteine and the closing phenylalanine or tryptophan.

V gene	CDR3 protein
TRBV5-6	ASSLADRDNYGYT
TRBV20-1	SARVGWGLTVHNEQF
TRBV5-6	ASSLGTPLEGTEAF
TRBV6-6	ASSDGGTGGYEQY
TRBV7-9	GVPAGGPDTQY
TRBV20-1	SANPTSGAFGEQY
TRBV9	ASSVTSPGDQY
TRBV2	ASSEISGQPHEQY
TRBV27	AGSSQGPETQY
TRBV20-1	SAPALVNTEAF
TRBV9	ASSAGGLADTQY
TRBV6-4	ASSWASGGALY
TRBV6-1	ASSDPTGQGIHEQY
TRBV10-3	AIGAQGKNSPLH
TRBV6-6	ASSPYSTGGIEQF
TRBV20-1	SASRASGGSATQY
TRBV7-6	ASSLALAGAFTDTQY
TRBV5-1	ASSLPTGLNEKLF
TRBV29-1	SHPGGGDTEAF
TRBV2	ASSEARDRTDQETQY
TRBV29-1	SVENPNTYEQY
TRBV9	ASSELTGWTDTQY
TRBV7-9	ASSLTTDNTEAF